The source of this T cell receptor (beta chain) is a study of shared clonotypes between healthy human individuals. Profiling relied on immunoSEQ multiplex PCR, and the TCRdb table lists in-frame clones only, not all of them. This sample carries around 620,000 clones, about 95% of them seen once, and the ten largest clones take approximately 0.11%. Worth noting for this clone: Antigen specificity is unknown.

Naive CD8 cells lacked CD45RO and underwent positive selection for CCR7, leaving out terminally differentiated effector memory CD45RA+ cells. The study drew its donors from healthy HIV-negative adults without recent acute infections or vaccinations. The trim removed 3 bases at V and 4 bases at J, leaving 5 bases unmatched. CDR1 MDHEN and CDR2 SYDVKM come from the germline V gene. The length of the CDR3 is 14 residues. Broader study findings: The generation probabilities recorded for non-shared clonotypes fell below those of clonotypes shared by all four donors. Owing to a small donor count, the genetic and exposure-history diversity represented was limited.

The chain combines TRBV28 with TRBJ1-1; 7 bases map to TRBD1. The source is a woman aged 25 to 39 in good health. The sequencing input was naive CD8+ T cells sorted from blood. The CDR3 sequence: CASSFMTGPTEAFF. DNA for the CDR3: TGTGCCAGCAGTTTTATGACAGGGCCCACTGAAGCTTTCTTT.